This T cell receptor (beta chain) was recovered during a study of T cell responses to AZD1222 COVID-19 vaccine. Study-wide results and limits: Clonal diversity may have been underestimated, and the donors were mostly white British, with more females than males. Reportedly, nearly half of unique spike TCRs recognized epitopes outside B.1.351/B.1.1.7 mutations. Vaccine-related CD4 TCRs covered spike, predominating at 160-218 and 743-854.

On this clone: Its antigen is unidentified.

The method was immunoSEQ multiplex PCR; TCRdb's version includes in-frame clones alone and lacks a portion of them. The sample records roughly 150,000 clones, 87% being singletons. Timing groups of about 4 and about 12 weeks for second doses were pooled. This receptor was identified in an adult who received the AZD1222 COVID-19 vaccine. The starting material was peripheral blood, obtained 28 days after the second AZD1222 dose.

The CDR3 loop is CASSQDLGHTIYF. In DNA form, the CDR3 reads TGCGCCAGCAGCCAAGATCTCGGCCACACCATATATTTT. V is TRBV4-3 and J is TRBJ1-3; D is unclear. Trimming took 0 bases from V and 8 from J, leaving 8 bases between them. Germline assignment: CDR1 LGHNA and CDR2 YSLEER. This CDR3 comprises 13 residues.